This T cell receptor (beta chain) was found in a study of T cell responses to AZD1222 COVID-19 vaccine. Study-wide findings and caveats: Regions 160-218 and 743-854 dominated among vaccine-associated CD4 TCRs spanning spike. Most donors were white British, females outnumbered males, and clonal diversity was possibly underestimated.

This clone has a handful of counts. Its target is unknown. A read error may account for a junction end that differs from germline. Clones were sequenced by immunoSEQ multiplex PCR, and TCRdb holds only the in-frame ones, with some missing. This sample carries roughly 150,000 clones, around 86% of them seen once, and the ten largest clones take roughly 10%. Doses given second, at about 4 or about 12 weeks, were pooled. The clonotype was recovered from an adult who received the AZD1222 COVID-19 vaccine. The sample was peripheral blood, taken 28 days after the second AZD1222 dose.

In DNA form, the CDR3 reads TGTGCCAGCAGTTTGGGGTCAGGCCAAGGGGGTTCAGACTTC. It yields the protein CASSLGSGQGGSDF. The rearrangement uses TRBV28 and TRBJ2-7, with D perhaps matching TRBD1 (6 bases). Germline loops: CDR1 MDHEN, CDR2 SYDVKM. The CDR3 has 14 amino acids. Using reference TRBV28 and TRBJ2-7 for the parts outside the CDR3, the full variable domain is DVKVTQSSRYLVKRTGEKVFLECVQDMDHENMFWYRQDPGLGLRLIYFSYDVKMKEKGDIPEGYSVSREKKERFSLILESASTNQTSMYLCASSLGSGQGGSDFGPGTRLTVT.